Listed below are T cell receptor beta chains from one sample, sequenced in a study of shared clonotypes between healthy human individuals. Assay: immunoSEQ multiplex PCR; the TCRdb copy retains only in-frame clones and omits some. The top ten hold 0.3% to 0.4% of the sample, which has about 2.5 million clones, about nine tenths seen once. Specimen: naive CD4+ T cells from PBMCs. The receptor source for this set is a man aged 18 to 30 in good health. Some clones in this sample may be carry-over from other donors' samples. Each CDR3 is given with its conserved first and last residue. The D gene is left open where the match is weak. Some rows mark clone size as missing; the rest say once, few, many or name a class of expanded clone.

D gene: -; V gene: TRBV9; clone size: -; J gene: TRBJ2-5; CDR3 protein: CASSVAPGFQETQYF; CDR3 DNA: TGTGCCAGCAGCGTAGCTCCGGGGTTCCAAGAGACCCAGTACTTC
D gene: TRBD1; V gene: TRBV28; clone size: -; J gene: TRBJ2-7; CDR3 protein: CASSGTVREQYF; CDR3 DNA: TGTGCCAGCAGCGGGACAGTAAGGGAGCAGTACTTC
D gene: TRBD2; V gene: TRBV7-8; clone size: -; J gene: TRBJ2-3; CDR3 protein: CASSLTSGRAPDTQYF; CDR3 DNA: TGTGCCAGCAGCTTAACGAGCGGGAGGGCCCCAGATACGCAGTATTTT
D gene: -; V gene: TRBV11-2; clone size: -; J gene: TRBJ2-5; CDR3 protein: CASSPVRGPQETQYF; CDR3 DNA: TGTGCCAGCAGCCCGGTGCGGGGGCCCCAAGAGACCCAGTACTTC
D gene: -; V gene: TRBV2; clone size: -; J gene: TRBJ1-6; CDR3 protein: CASSEAGQGYSPLHF; CDR3 DNA: TGTGCCAGCAGTGAAGCGGGCCAGGGCTATTCACCCCTCCACTTT
D gene: TRBD1; V gene: TRBV19; clone size: -; J gene: TRBJ1-5; CDR3 protein: CASNPWDRGIGNQPQHF; CDR3 DNA: TGTGCCAGTAATCCCTGGGACAGGGGGATTGGCAATCAGCCCCAGCATTTT
D gene: -; V gene: TRBV28; clone size: -; J gene: TRBJ1-4; CDR3 protein: CASSLSGTTNEKLFF; CDR3 DNA: TGTGCCAGCAGTTTATCGGGTACAACTAATGAAAAACTGTTTTTT
D gene: TRBD1; V gene: TRBV30; clone size: once; J gene: TRBJ2-3; CDR3 protein: CAWSLNRGADTQYF; CDR3 DNA: TGTGCCTGGAGTCTTAACAGGGGAGCAGATACGCAGTATTTT
D gene: -; V gene: TRBV5-1; clone size: -; J gene: TRBJ2-3; CDR3 protein: CASSLDPLVDTQYF; CDR3 DNA: TGCGCCAGCAGCTTGGACCCGTTGGTAGATACGCAGTATTTT
D gene: TRBD1; V gene: TRBV5-8; clone size: -; J gene: TRBJ1-2; CDR3 protein: CASSHRTGNGYTF; CDR3 DNA: TGTGCCAGCAGCCACCGGACAGGGAATGGCTACACCTTC
D gene: -; V gene: TRBV19; clone size: -; J gene: TRBJ1-1; CDR3 protein: CASSIKRGSRNTEAFF; CDR3 DNA: TGTGCCAGTAGTATTAAGCGGGGAAGCAGGAACACTGAAGCTTTCTTT
D gene: TRBD2; V gene: TRBV4-1; clone size: -; J gene: TRBJ2-5; CDR3 protein: CASSQVGLAVETQYF; CDR3 DNA: TGCGCCAGCAGCCAAGTCGGACTAGCTGTAGAGACCCAGTACTTC
D gene: -; V gene: TRBV6-6; clone size: -; J gene: TRBJ2-6; CDR3 protein: CAGRASGANVLTF; CDR3 DNA: TGTGCCGGCAGGGCTTCCGGGGCCAACGTCCTGACTTTC
D gene: TRBD1; V gene: TRBV4-1; clone size: -; J gene: TRBJ1-5; CDR3 protein: CASSQDPGGNNQPQHF; CDR3 DNA: TGCGCCAGCAGCCAAGATCCAGGGGGCAACAATCAGCCCCAGCATTTT
D gene: -; V gene: TRBV19; clone size: -; J gene: TRBJ2-2; CDR3 protein: CASSIRQISTGELFF; CDR3 DNA: TGTGCCAGTAGTATTCGGCAGATAAGCACCGGGGAGCTGTTTTTT
D gene: -; V gene: TRBV6-5; clone size: -; J gene: TRBJ2-3; CDR3 protein: CASSRAGSPDTQYF; CDR3 DNA: TGTGCCAGCAGTCGGGCGGGAAGCCCAGATACGCAGTATTTT
D gene: -; V gene: TRBV19; clone size: -; J gene: TRBJ1-5; CDR3 protein: CASSLTPGNQPQHF; CDR3 DNA: TGTGCCAGTAGTCTAACCCCAGGGAATCAGCCCCAGCATTTT
D gene: TRBD1; V gene: TRBV7-9; clone size: -; J gene: TRBJ1-5; CDR3 protein: CASSKPGGTNQPQHF; CDR3 DNA: TGTGCCAGCAGCAAGCCAGGGGGCACCAATCAGCCCCAGCATTTT
D gene: TRBD1; V gene: TRBV7-3; clone size: -; J gene: TRBJ2-7; CDR3 protein: CASSPGQGAREQYF; CDR3 DNA: TGTGCCAGCAGCCCCGGACAGGGGGCACGCGAGCAGTACTTC
D gene: -; V gene: TRBV28; clone size: -; J gene: TRBJ1-6; CDR3 protein: CASRIDGFYNSPLHF; CDR3 DNA: TGTGCCAGCAGGATAGACGGCTTCTATAATTCACCCCTCCACTTT
D gene: -; V gene: TRBV7-2; clone size: -; J gene: TRBJ2-7; CDR3 protein: CASSLGLDPLLISYEQYF; CDR3 DNA: TGTGCCAGCAGCTTAGGGCTGGATCCCTTACTAATCTCCTACGAGCAGTACTTC
D gene: TRBD1; V gene: TRBV6-1; clone size: -; J gene: TRBJ1-2; CDR3 protein: CASSSRTGDYGYTF; CDR3 DNA: TGTGCCAGCAGCTCCAGGACAGGGGACTATGGCTACACCTTC
D gene: -; V gene: TRBV28; clone size: -; J gene: TRBJ2-7; CDR3 protein: CASSPLRAVYEQYF; CDR3 DNA: TGTGCCAGCAGTCCCCTTCGGGCAGTCTACGAGCAGTACTTC
D gene: TRBD1; V gene: TRBV30; clone size: -; J gene: TRBJ1-4; CDR3 protein: CAWSARQGFNEKLFF; CDR3 DNA: TGTGCCTGGAGTGCCCGACAGGGCTTTAATGAAAAACTGTTTTTT
D gene: TRBD2; V gene: TRBV11-2; clone size: -; J gene: TRBJ2-3; CDR3 protein: CASSIGTSGKTDTQYF; CDR3 DNA: TGTGCCAGCAGCATAGGTACTAGCGGGAAGACAGATACGCAGTATTTT
D gene: -; V gene: TRBV28; clone size: -; J gene: TRBJ1-1; CDR3 protein: CGVIETENTEAFF; CDR3 DNA: TGTGGGGTTATTGAGACGGAGAACACTGAAGCTTTCTTT
D gene: -; V gene: TRBV5-1; clone size: -; J gene: TRBJ1-1; CDR3 protein: CASSLEATYRAFF; CDR3 DNA: TGCGCCAGCAGCTTGGAGGCTACCTATCGGGCTTTCTTT
D gene: -; V gene: TRBV5-1; clone size: -; J gene: TRBJ2-1; CDR3 protein: CASSLSYTLYNEQFF; CDR3 DNA: TGCGCCAGCAGCTTGTCGTATACCCTTTACAATGAGCAGTTCTTC
D gene: -; V gene: TRBV6-1; clone size: -; J gene: TRBJ2-1; CDR3 protein: CASSEYGRDSYNEQFF; CDR3 DNA: TGTGCCAGCAGTGAATATGGTAGGGACTCCTACAATGAGCAGTTCTTC
D gene: -; V gene: TRBV2; clone size: -; J gene: TRBJ2-4; CDR3 protein: CARRGKRFPPENIQYF; CDR3 DNA: TGTGCCCGCCGGGGGAAACGATTCCCTCCAGAAAACATTCAGTACTTC
D gene: -; V gene: TRBV4-1; clone size: -; J gene: TRBJ1-5; CDR3 protein: CASSPSTAYNQPQHF; CDR3 DNA: TGCGCCAGCAGCCCCTCGACAGCGTACAATCAGCCCCAGCATTTT
D gene: -; V gene: TRBV19; clone size: -; J gene: TRBJ1-5; CDR3 protein: CASSIRNSNQPQHF; CDR3 DNA: TGTGCCAGTAGTATCCGCAATAGCAATCAGCCCCAGCATTTT
D gene: -; V gene: TRBV10-3; clone size: -; J gene: TRBJ2-2; CDR3 protein: CAISESVISDTGELFF; CDR3 DNA: TGTGCCATCAGTGAGTCTGTGATCTCTGACACCGGGGAGCTGTTTTTT
D gene: -; V gene: TRBV5-4; clone size: -; J gene: TRBJ1-3; CDR3 protein: CASSPRYMSSGNTIYF; CDR3 DNA: TGTGCCAGCAGCCCGAGATACATGAGCTCTGGAAACACCATATATTTT
D gene: -; V gene: TRBV5-4; clone size: few; J gene: TRBJ1-1; CDR3 protein: CASSLTANTEAFF; CDR3 DNA: TGTGCCAGCAGCTTGACAGCGAACACTGAAGCTTTCTTT
D gene: -; V gene: TRBV6-5; clone size: -; J gene: TRBJ2-6; CDR3 protein: CASSYFPSGANVLTF; CDR3 DNA: TGTGCCAGCAGTTACTTTCCCTCTGGGGCCAACGTCCTGACTTTC
D gene: TRBD1; V gene: TRBV25-1; clone size: -; J gene: TRBJ1-5; CDR3 protein: CASQGGGHRGNQPQHF; CDR3 DNA: TGTGCCAGCCAAGGGGGGGGCCACAGGGGGAATCAGCCCCAGCATTTT
D gene: -; V gene: TRBV9; clone size: -; J gene: TRBJ2-3; CDR3 protein: CASSVGQGVADTQYF; CDR3 DNA: TGTGCCAGCAGCGTGGGGCAGGGTGTCGCAGATACGCAGTATTTT
D gene: -; V gene: TRBV7-8; clone size: -; J gene: TRBJ2-7; CDR3 protein: CASSIEGGHSYEQYF; CDR3 DNA: TGTGCCAGCAGCATAGAAGGGGGGCACTCCTACGAGCAGTACTTC
D gene: TRBD1; V gene: TRBV2; clone size: -; J gene: TRBJ2-2; CDR3 protein: CASSETGQGYTGELFF; CDR3 DNA: TGTGCCAGCAGTGAGACTGGACAGGGCTACACCGGGGAGCTGTTTTTT
D gene: -; V gene: TRBV6-1; clone size: -; J gene: TRBJ1-3; CDR3 protein: CASSGGTSGNTIYF; CDR3 DNA: TGTGCCAGCAGTGGGGGCACCTCTGGAAACACCATATATTTT
D gene: -; V gene: TRBV28; clone size: -; J gene: TRBJ2-7; CDR3 protein: CASSLKTRILYEQYF; CDR3 DNA: TGTGCCAGCAGTTTAAAGACCCGAATACTCTACGAGCAGTACTTC
D gene: -; V gene: TRBV5-1; clone size: -; J gene: TRBJ2-3; CDR3 protein: CASSFEGGSQLASTDTQYF; CDR3 DNA: TGCGCCAGCAGCTTCGAGGGCGGGTCCCAACTAGCTAGCACAGATACGCAGTATTTT
D gene: -; V gene: TRBV28; clone size: -; J gene: TRBJ2-5; CDR3 protein: CASSLGGVLGAQYF; CDR3 DNA: TGTGCCAGCAGTTTAGGTGGGGTCCTAGGGGCCCAGTACTTC
D gene: -; V gene: TRBV14; clone size: -; J gene: TRBJ2-1; CDR3 protein: CASSQEGWPFYNEQFF; CDR3 DNA: TGTGCCAGCAGCCAAGAAGGCTGGCCCTTTTACAATGAGCAGTTCTTC
D gene: -; V gene: TRBV7-2; clone size: -; J gene: TRBJ1-6; CDR3 protein: CASSLEGGGSPLHF; CDR3 DNA: TGTGCCAGCAGCTTAGAGGGGGGAGGATCACCCCTCCACTTT
D gene: -; V gene: TRBV23-1; clone size: -; J gene: TRBJ1-4; CDR3 protein: CASSHLPGELFF; CDR3 DNA: TGCGCCAGCAGTCACCTCCCAGGCGAACTGTTTTTT
D gene: TRBD2; V gene: TRBV19; clone size: -; J gene: TRBJ2-7; CDR3 protein: CASSSTGTSGTYEQYF; CDR3 DNA: TGTGCCAGTAGTTCCACCGGGACTAGCGGGACCTACGAGCAGTACTTC
D gene: -; V gene: TRBV27; clone size: once; J gene: TRBJ1-5; CDR3 protein: CASRFSHALSDSNQPQHF; CDR3 DNA: TGTGCCAGCCGCTTTTCCCACGCGCTTTCTGATAGCAATCAGCCCCAGCATTTT
D gene: TRBD1; V gene: TRBV7-2; clone size: few; J gene: TRBJ2-7; CDR3 protein: CASSSGTGPYEQYF; CDR3 DNA: TGTGCCAGCAGCTCCGGGACAGGTCCCTACGAGCAGTACTTC
D gene: TRBD1; V gene: TRBV7-3; clone size: few; J gene: TRBJ2-1; CDR3 protein: CASSSGQSSYNEQFF; CDR3 DNA: TGTGCCAGCAGCTCGGGACAGAGCTCCTACAATGAGCAGTTCTTC